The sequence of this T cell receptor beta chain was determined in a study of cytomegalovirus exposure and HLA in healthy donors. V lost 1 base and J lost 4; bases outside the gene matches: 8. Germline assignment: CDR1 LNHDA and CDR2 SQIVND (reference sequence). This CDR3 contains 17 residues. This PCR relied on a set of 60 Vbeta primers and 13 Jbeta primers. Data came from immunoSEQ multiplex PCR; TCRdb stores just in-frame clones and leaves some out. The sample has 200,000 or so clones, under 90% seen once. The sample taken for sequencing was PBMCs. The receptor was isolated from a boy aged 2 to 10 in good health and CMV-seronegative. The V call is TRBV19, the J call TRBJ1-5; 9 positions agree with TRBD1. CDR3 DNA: TGTGCCAGTAGTATAGGGACAGGGGAGGTGGGAAATCAGCCCCAGCATTTT. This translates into CASSIGTGEVGNQPQHF. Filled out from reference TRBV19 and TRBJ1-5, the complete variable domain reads DGGITQSPKYLFRKEGQNVTLSCEQNLNHDAMYWYRQDPGQGLRLIYYSQIVNDFQKGDIAEGYSVSREKKESFPLTVTSAQKNPTAFYLCASSIGTGEVGNQPQHFGDGTRLSIL.